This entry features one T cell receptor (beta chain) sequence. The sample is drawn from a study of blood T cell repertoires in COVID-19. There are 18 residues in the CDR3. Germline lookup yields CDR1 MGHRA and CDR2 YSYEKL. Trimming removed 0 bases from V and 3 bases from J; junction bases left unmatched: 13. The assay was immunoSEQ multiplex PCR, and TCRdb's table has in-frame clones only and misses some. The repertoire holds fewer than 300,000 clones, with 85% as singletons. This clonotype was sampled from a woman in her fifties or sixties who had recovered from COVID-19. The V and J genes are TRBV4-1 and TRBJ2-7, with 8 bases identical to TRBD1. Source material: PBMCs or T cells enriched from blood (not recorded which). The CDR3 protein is CASSQEPQGAGIGYEQYF. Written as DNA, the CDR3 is TGCGCCAGCAGCCAAGAACCCCAGGGGGCGGGGATAGGCTACGAGCAGTACTTC.